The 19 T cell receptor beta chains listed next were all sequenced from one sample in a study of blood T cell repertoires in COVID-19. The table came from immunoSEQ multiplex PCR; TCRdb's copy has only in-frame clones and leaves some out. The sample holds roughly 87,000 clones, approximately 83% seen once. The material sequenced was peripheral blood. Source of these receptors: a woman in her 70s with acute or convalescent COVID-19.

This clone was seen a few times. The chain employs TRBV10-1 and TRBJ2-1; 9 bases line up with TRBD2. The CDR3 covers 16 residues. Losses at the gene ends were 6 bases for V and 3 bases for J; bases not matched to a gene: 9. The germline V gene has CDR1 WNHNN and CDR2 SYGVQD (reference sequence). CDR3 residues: CASSDHQRGDYNEQFF. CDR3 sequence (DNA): TGCGCCAGCAGCGACCATCAGCGGGGGGACTACAATGAGCAGTTCTTC.

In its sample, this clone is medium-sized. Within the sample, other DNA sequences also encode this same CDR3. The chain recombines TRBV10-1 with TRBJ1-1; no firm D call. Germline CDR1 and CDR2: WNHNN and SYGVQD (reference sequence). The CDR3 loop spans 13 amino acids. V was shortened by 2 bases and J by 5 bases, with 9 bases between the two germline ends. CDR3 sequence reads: CASSEGQLTEAFF. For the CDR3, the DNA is TGCGCCAGCAGTGAGGGGCAGTTAACTGAAGCTTTCTTT.

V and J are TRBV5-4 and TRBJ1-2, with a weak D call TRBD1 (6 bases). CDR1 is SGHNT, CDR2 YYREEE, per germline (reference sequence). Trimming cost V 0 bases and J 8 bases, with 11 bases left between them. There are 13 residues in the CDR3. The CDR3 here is CASSLETGSGYTF. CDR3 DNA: TGTGCCAGCAGCTTGGAAACAGGGAGCGGCTACACCTTC. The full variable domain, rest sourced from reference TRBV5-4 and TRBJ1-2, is ETGVTQSPTHLIKTRGQQVTLRCSSQSGHNTVSWYQQALGQGPQFIFQYYREEENGRGNFPPRFSGLQFPNYSSELNVNALELDDSALYLCASSLETGSGYTFGSGTRLTVV.

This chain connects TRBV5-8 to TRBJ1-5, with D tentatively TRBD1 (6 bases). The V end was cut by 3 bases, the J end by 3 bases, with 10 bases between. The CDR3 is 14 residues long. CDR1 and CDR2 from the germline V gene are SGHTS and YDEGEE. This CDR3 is CASSSQGVNQPQHF. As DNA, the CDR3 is TGTGCCAGCAGCTCACAGGGAGTCAATCAGCCCCAGCATTTT.

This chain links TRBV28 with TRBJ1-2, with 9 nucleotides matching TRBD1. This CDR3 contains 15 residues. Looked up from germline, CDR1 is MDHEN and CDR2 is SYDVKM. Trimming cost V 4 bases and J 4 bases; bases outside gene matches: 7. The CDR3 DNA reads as TGTGCCAGCAGTTCCGGGACAGGGATAGTCTATGGCTACACCTTC. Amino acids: CASSSGTGIVYGYTF.

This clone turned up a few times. CDR3 amino acids: CASSLTARIRGEKLFF. The CDR3 DNA sequence: TGTGCCAGCAGTTTAACGGCGCGGATCAGGGGTGAAAAACTGTTTTTT. The chain recombines TRBV28 with TRBJ1-4, with a tentative D call TRBD1 (6 bases). Trimming shortened V by 2 bases and J by 7 bases, and 17 bases separated the two germline ends. This CDR3 comprises 16 residues. Germline V gene data show CDR1 as MDHEN and CDR2 as SYDVKM.

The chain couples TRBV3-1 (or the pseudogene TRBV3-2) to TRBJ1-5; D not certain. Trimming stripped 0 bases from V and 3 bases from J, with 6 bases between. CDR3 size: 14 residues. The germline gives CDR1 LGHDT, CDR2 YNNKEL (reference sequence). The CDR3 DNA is TGTGCCAGCAGCCAAGATGTGTACAATCAGCCCCAGCATTTT. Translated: CASSQDVYNQPQHF.

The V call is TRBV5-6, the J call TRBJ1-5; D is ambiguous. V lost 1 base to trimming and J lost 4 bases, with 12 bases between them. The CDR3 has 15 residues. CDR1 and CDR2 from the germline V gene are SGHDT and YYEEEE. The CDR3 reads CASSLFAGVNQPQHF. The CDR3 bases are TGTGCCAGCAGCTTGTTCGCCGGGGTAAATCAGCCCCAGCATTTT.

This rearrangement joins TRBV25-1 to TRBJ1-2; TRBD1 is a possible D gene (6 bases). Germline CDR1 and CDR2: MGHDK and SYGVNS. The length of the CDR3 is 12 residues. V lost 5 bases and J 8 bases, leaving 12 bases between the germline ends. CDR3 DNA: TGTGCCAGCAGTATACAGGGTCGCGGCTACACCTTC. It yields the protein CASSIQGRGYTF.

The CDR3 DNA is TGCGCCAGCAGCTTGGCTCCGGTCGGAGAGACCCAGTACTTC. It specifies CASSLAPVGETQYF. This chain links TRBV5-1 with TRBJ2-5; D not resolved. Germline CDR1 and CDR2: SGHRS and YFSETQ. V lost 0 bases and J 4 bases, leaving 10 bases between the germline ends. The CDR3 sequence is 14 residues long.

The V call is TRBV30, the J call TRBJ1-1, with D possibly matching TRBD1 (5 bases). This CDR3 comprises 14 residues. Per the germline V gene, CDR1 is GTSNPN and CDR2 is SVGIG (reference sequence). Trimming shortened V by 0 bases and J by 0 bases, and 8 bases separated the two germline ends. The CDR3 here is CAWSVQELNTEAFF. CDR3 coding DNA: TGTGCCTGGAGTGTACAGGAGCTGAACACTGAAGCTTTCTTT.

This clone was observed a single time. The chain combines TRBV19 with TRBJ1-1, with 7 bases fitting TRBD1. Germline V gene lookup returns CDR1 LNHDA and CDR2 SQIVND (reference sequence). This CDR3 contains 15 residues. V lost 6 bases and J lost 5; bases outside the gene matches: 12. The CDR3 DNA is TGTGCCAGTAGACCGGGACAGACCTCCCGAACTGAAGCTTTCTTT. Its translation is CASRPGQTSRTEAFF.

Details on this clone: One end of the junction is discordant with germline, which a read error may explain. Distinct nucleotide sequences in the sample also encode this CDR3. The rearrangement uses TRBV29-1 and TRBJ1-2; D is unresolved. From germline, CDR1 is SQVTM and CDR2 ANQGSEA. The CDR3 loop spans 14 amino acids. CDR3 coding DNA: TGCAGTGTTGAAACGGGGATATCTAACTATGGCTACACCTTC. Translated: CSVETGISNYGYTF.

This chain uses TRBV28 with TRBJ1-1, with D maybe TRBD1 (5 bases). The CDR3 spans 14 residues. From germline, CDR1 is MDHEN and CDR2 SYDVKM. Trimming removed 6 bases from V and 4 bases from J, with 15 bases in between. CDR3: CASSSSGGGTEAFF. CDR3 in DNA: TGTGCCAGCAGCTCCTCTGGGGGAGGCACTGAAGCTTTCTTT.

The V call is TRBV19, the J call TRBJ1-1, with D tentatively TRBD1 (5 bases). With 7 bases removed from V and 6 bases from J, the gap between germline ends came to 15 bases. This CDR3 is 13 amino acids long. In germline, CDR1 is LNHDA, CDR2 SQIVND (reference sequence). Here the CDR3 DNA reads TGTGCCAGTAAGTGGGGTTGGGACTCTGAAGCTTTCTTT. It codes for CASKWGWDSEAFF.

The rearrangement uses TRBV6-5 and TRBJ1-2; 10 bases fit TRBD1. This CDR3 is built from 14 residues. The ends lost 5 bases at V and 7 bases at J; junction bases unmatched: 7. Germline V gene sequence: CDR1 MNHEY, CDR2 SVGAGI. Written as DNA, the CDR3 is TGTGCCAGCAGTACCCGGACAGGGGGGGTTGGCTACACCTTC. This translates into CASSTRTGGVGYTF.

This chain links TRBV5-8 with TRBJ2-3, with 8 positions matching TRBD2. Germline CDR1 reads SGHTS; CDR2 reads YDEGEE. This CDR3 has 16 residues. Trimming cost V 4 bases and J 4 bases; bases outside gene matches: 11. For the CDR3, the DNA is TGTGCCAGCAGCAGAGCAACGGGGGGGGCCTCAGATACGCAGTATTTT. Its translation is CASSRATGGASDTQYF.

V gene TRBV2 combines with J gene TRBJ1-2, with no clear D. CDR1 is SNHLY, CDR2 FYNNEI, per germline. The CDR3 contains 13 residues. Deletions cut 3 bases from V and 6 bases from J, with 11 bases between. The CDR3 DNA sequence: TGTGCCAGCAGTGACCCTGCGCAAAATGGCTACACCTTC. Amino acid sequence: CASSDPAQNGYTF.

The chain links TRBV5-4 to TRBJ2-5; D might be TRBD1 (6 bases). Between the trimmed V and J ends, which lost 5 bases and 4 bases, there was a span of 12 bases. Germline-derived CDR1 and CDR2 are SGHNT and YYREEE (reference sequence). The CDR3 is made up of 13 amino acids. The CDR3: CASSETGSETQYF. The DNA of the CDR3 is TGTGCCAGCAGTGAGACAGGATCAGAGACCCAGTACTTC.